This T cell receptor beta chain derives from a study of graft-versus-host responses after intestinal transplantation. Study summary: Multivisceral, liver-intestinal, or isolated intestinal grafts were transplanted into recipients. Every recipient had anti-thymocyte globulin induction and approximately three years of tacrolimus plus steroids.

Assay: immunoSEQ multiplex PCR; the TCRdb copy retains only in-frame clones and omits some. The sample lists roughly 50,000 clones, about 90% seen once, with 5% to 6.5% in the top ten. The study, taken as a whole, reports: Recipient bone marrow held GvH clones, some seen earlier in ileum or blood.

After removal of 3 bases from V and 6 bases from J, the junction contained 7 bases not matched to a gene. The CDR3 sequence is 16 residues long. CDR1 SGDLS and CDR2 YYNGEE come from the germline V gene. Points on this clone: Its specificity is unknown.

The receptor's source is a human patient who received an intestinal transplant, so some T cells may come from the graft donor. V usage is TRBV9 and J usage is TRBJ2-4; 12 positions agree with TRBD2. Sequencing was performed on PBMCs, taken about 93 weeks after intestinal transplant. The CDR3 bases are TGTGCCAGCAGCGCCGAACCGGGACTAGCGGGAAACATTCAGTACTTC. Translating gives CASSAEPGLAGNIQYF.